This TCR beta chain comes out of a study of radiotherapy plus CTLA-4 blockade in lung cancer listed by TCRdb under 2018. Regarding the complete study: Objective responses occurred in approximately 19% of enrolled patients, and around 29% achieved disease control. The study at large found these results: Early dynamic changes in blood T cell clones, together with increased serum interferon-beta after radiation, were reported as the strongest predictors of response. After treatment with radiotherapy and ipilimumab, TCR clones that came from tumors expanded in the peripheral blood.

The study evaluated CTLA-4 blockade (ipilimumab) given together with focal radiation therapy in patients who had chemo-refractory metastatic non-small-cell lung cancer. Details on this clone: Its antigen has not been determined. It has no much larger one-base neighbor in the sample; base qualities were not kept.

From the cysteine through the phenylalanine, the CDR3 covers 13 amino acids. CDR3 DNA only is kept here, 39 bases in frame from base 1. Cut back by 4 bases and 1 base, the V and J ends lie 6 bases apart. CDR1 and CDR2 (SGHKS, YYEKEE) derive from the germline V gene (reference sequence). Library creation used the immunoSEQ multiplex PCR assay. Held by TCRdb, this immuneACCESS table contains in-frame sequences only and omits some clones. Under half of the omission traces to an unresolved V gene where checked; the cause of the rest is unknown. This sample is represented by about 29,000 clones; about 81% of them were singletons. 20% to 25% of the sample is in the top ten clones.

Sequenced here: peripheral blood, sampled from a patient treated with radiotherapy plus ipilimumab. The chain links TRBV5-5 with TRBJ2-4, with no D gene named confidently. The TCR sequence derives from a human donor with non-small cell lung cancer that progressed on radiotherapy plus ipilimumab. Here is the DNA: TGTGCCAGCAGCAAGGAGGCCAAAAACATTCAGTACTTC. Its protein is CASSKEAKNIQYF.